The 23 T cell receptor beta chains in this list originate from one sample, sequenced in a study of early T cells in non-severe SARS-CoV-2 infection. TCRdb independently ran MiXCR on the 5' RACE reads; one entry per CDR3 protein. The data contain more than 85,000 distinct CDR3 sequences, around 12% of them singletons. The specimen was whole blood, collected at baseline. Source of these receptors: an adult who was a healthcare worker with PCR-confirmed SARS-CoV-2 infection or an uninfected control (not recorded which).

This clonotype was observed a handful of times. The chain recombines TRBV12-3 or TRBV12-4 with TRBJ2-7, with D uncertain. The CDR3 sequence is 14 residues long. V was cut by 1 base and J by 4 bases, with 11 bases left in between. The CDR3 reads CASSLGGGTYEQYF. The CDR3, as DNA: TGTGCCAGCAGTTTAGGAGGCGGAACTTACGAGCAGTACTTC.

This clonotype came up a few times. V usage is TRBV28 and J usage is TRBJ2-1; 7 nucleotides match TRBD1. The germline CDR1 and CDR2 sequences are MDHEN and SYDVKM. The CDR3 extends over 15 amino acids. With 4 bases clipped from V and 6 bases from J, the junction kept 9 bases outside the gene matches. The CDR3 protein is CASSSRDRDSNEQFF. CDR3 bases: TGTGCCAGCAGTTCCCGGGACAGAGATTCCAATGAGCAGTTCTTC.

This clonotype has more than one count but fewer than ten. The rearrangement uses TRBV18 and TRBJ1-1, with 8 bases aligning to TRBD1. V lost 2 bases and J lost 5; bases outside the gene matches: 7. CDR1 is KGHSH and CDR2 is LQKENI in the germline V gene. CDR3 size: 15 residues. In DNA form, the CDR3 reads TGTGCCAGCTCACCATTCCAGGGGGCCACAACTGAAGCTTTCTTT. Translation: CASSPFQGATTEAFF.

The chain uses TRBV6-5 and TRBJ1-2; D might be TRBD1 (5 bases). CDR1 MNHEY and CDR2 SVGAGI come from the germline V gene. Trimming cost V 8 bases and J 6 bases, with 13 bases left between them. The CDR3 totals 12 residues. DNA for the CDR3: TGTGCCAGCCGAGACAGTTCTCATGGCTACACCTTC. Translation: CASRDSSHGYTF.

V and J are TRBV12-3 or TRBV12-4 and TRBJ2-1; 13 bases match TRBD2. CDR3 length: 14 amino acids. V shed 5 bases and J 6 bases; nucleotides not matched to a gene: 1. CDR3 loop: CASSRTSGGNEQFF. The CDR3 nucleotides are TGTGCCAGCAGTCGGACTAGCGGGGGCAATGAGCAGTTCTTC.

In this sample, this clonotype turned up a few times. J is TRBJ1-2 and V is TRBV18, with a possible D match to TRBD1 (6 bases). Germline assignment: CDR1 KGHSH and CDR2 LQKENI. The V end lost 0 bases, the J end lost 3 bases, and 8 bases lay between the germline ends. The CDR3 length is 14 residues. CDR3 sequence: CASSPPDRHYGYTF. The DNA for the CDR3 is TGTGCCAGCTCACCACCGGACAGACACTATGGCTACACCTTC.

V and J are TRBV15 and TRBJ1-2, with D hard to call. Germline V gene lookup returns CDR1 LNHNV and CDR2 YYDKDF (reference sequence). Trimming removed 0 bases at V and 5 bases at J, with 4 bases between. The CDR3 sequence is 12 residues long. Here the CDR3 reads CATSRDRYGYTF. CDR3 nucleotide sequence: TGTGCCACCAGCAGAGATCGTTATGGCTACACCTTC.

The V gene is TRBV14, the J gene TRBJ2-1, with D perhaps matching TRBD1 (6 bases). This CDR3 is built from 14 residues. Deletions cut 1 base from V and 9 bases from J, with 13 bases between. Germline CDR1 and CDR2: SGHDN and FVKESK. CDR3 nucleotides: TGTGCCAGCAGCCAAGGACAGGCGTGGGGTGAGCAGTTCTTC. It yields the protein CASSQGQAWGEQFF.

This clonotype was seen at least ten times. The rearrangement joins TRBV2 to TRBJ1-5; 8 bases align to TRBD1. This CDR3 is built from 15 residues. With V trimmed by 6 bases and J by 6 bases, 10 bases remained unmatched. CDR1 is SNHLY, CDR2 FYNNEI, per germline. CDR3 protein: CASRETGVLGQPQHF. DNA of the CDR3: TGTGCCAGCAGAGAGACAGGGGTGTTAGGTCAGCCCCAGCATTTT.

This clonotype occurred a few times. This chain joins TRBV25-1 and TRBJ1-1; D gene ambiguous. The CDR3 loop spans 13 amino acids. V was shortened by 1 base and J by 1 base, with 4 bases between the two germline ends. Germline V lookup: CDR1 MGHDK, CDR2 SYGVNS. The CDR3 sequence: CASSELPNTEAFF. The CDR3 DNA follows: TGTGCCAGCAGTGAATTGCCGAACACTGAAGCTTTCTTT.

This clonotype was seen repeatedly, ten times or more. This sequence joins TRBV7-3 and TRBJ2-1, with D perhaps matching TRBD2 (6 bases). CDR3 length: 15 residues. Deletions cut 1 base from V and 5 bases from J, with 12 bases between. In germline, CDR1 is SGHTA, CDR2 FQGTGA. CDR3 coding DNA: TGTGCCAGCAGCTTAAGTATCGGGGAGGACAATGAGCAGTTCTTC. It specifies CASSLSIGEDNEQFF. Complete variable domain (other parts from reference TRBV7-3 and TRBJ2-1): GAGVSQTPSNKVTEKGKYVELRCDPISGHTALYWYRQSLGQGPEFLIYFQGTGAADDSGLPNDRFFAVRPEGSVSTLKIQRTERGDSAVYLCASSLSIGEDNEQFFGPGTRLTVL.

The chain combines TRBV27 with TRBJ2-1; D unresolved. Trimming stripped 6 bases from V and 6 bases from J, with 18 bases between. The CDR3 spans 15 residues. CDR1 is MNHEY, CDR2 SMNVEV, per germline (reference sequence). The CDR3 reads CASSLGRLFTNEQFF. CDR3 nucleotides: TGTGCCAGCAGCCTGGGCCGCTTATTTACCAATGAGCAGTTCTTC.

The V and J genes are TRBV5-1 and TRBJ2-2; D is unclear. V shed 3 bases and J shed 0 bases, with 6 bases lying between them. This CDR3 is 14 amino acids long. CDR1 and CDR2 from the germline V gene are SGHRS and YFSETQ. The chain's CDR3 is CASSSRANTGELFF. The CDR3 DNA sequence: TGCGCCAGCAGCTCTCGAGCGAACACCGGGGAGCTGTTTTTT.

This sequence joins TRBV5-6 and TRBJ2-1, with D possibly being TRBD2 (6 bases). The CDR3 covers 12 residues. Germline CDR1 SGHDT, CDR2 YYEEEE. The V end was cut by 4 bases, the J end by 10 bases, with 12 bases between. CDR3 DNA: TGTGCCAGCAGCGATGGGGGGACCGAGCAGTTCTTC. Its translation is CASSDGGTEQFF. The whole variable domain, remainder taken from reference TRBV5-6 and TRBJ2-1, is DAGVTQSPTHLIKTRGQQVTLRCSPKSGHDTVSWYQQALGQGPQFIFQYYEEEERQRGNFPDRFSGHQFPNYSSELNVNALLLGDSALYLCASSDGGTEQFFGPGTRLTVL.

This clonotype was picked up many times. The rearrangement uses TRBV19 and TRBJ2-2; D is perhaps TRBD2 (6 bases). Trimming pared 7 bases from V and 3 bases from J, leaving 12 bases between. CDR1 and CDR2 (germline): LNHDA, SQIVND (reference sequence). The CDR3 totals 14 residues. DNA of the CDR3: TGTGCCAGTAAGGTAGCGGTGCACACCGGGGAGCTGTTTTTT. Its protein is CASKVAVHTGELFF. Looking up the rest from reference TRBV19 and TRBJ2-2 gives the full variable domain: DGGITQSPKYLFRKEGQNVTLSCEQNLNHDAMYWYRQDPGQGLRLIYYSQIVNDFQKGDIAEGYSVSREKKESFPLTVTSAQKNPTAFYLCASKVAVHTGELFFGEGSRLTVL.

This clonotype has at least ten counts. V gene TRBV5-1 combines with J gene TRBJ2-1; 10 bases agree with TRBD2. This CDR3 contains 16 residues. The V gene's germline CDR1 is SGHRS and CDR2 YFSETQ. The J segment lost 5 bases and the V segment lost 4 bases, leaving 9 bases of the junction unmatched. The CDR3 protein is CASSIHLAGVNNEQFF. The CDR3 nucleotides read TGCGCCAGCAGCATCCACCTAGCGGGAGTCAACAATGAGCAGTTCTTC. The full variable domain, in which reference TRBV5-1 and TRBJ2-1 provide the parts outside the CDR3, is KAGVTQTPRYLIKTRGQQVTLSCSPISGHRSVSWYQQTPGQGLQFLFEYFSETQRNKGNFPGRFSGRQFSNSRSEMNVSTLELGDSALYLCASSIHLAGVNNEQFFGPGTRLTVL.

V usage is TRBV18 and J usage is TRBJ2-5, with TRBD1 identical over 7 bases. The J segment lost 2 bases and the V segment lost 3 bases, leaving 6 bases of the junction unmatched. Germline CDR1 reads KGHSH; CDR2 reads LQKENI. The CDR3 loop spans 15 amino acids. The CDR3 reads CASSPMGQIQETQYF. In nucleotides, the CDR3 is TGTGCCAGCTCACCGATGGGACAGATACAAGAGACCCAGTACTTC. Using reference TRBV18 and TRBJ2-5 for the parts outside the CDR3, the full variable domain is NAGVMQNPRHLVRRRGQEARLRCSPMKGHSHVYWYRQLPEEGLKFMVYLQKENIIDESGMPKERFSAEFPKEGPSILRIQQVVRGDSAAYFCASSPMGQIQETQYFGPGTRLLVL.

The chain combines TRBV7-9 with TRBJ2-1; 9 nucleotides match TRBD2. Germline CDR1 is SEHNR and CDR2 is FQNEAQ (reference sequence). The CDR3 sequence is 16 residues long. With V trimmed by 1 base and J by 6 bases, 7 bases remained unmatched. CDR3 residues: CASSLVLAGPGNEQFF. CDR3 sequence (DNA): TGTGCCAGCAGCTTAGTTCTAGCGGGACCTGGCAATGAGCAGTTCTTC.

Turning to this clonotype: Relative to the germline gene, one junction end is altered; a read error may explain this. This rearrangement joins TRBV7-8 to TRBJ2-7, with a tentative D call TRBD2 (7 bases). Germline CDR1 SGHVS, CDR2 FQNEAQ. This CDR3 region has 14 residues. CDR3 nucleotides: TGTGCCAGCAGCCCTGGGGGGGCCTCCCACGAGCAGTACTTC. The encoded protein is CASSPGGASHEQYF.

There are a few counts of this clonotype. DNA for the CDR3: TGTGCCAGCAGCGTAGAGTCGTCTACGCAGTATTTT. This codes for CASSVESSTQYF. The V call is TRBV9, the J call TRBJ2-3; D remains ambiguous. Germline CDR1 SGDLS, CDR2 YYNGEE. The CDR3 extends over 12 amino acids. Trimming took 0 bases from V and 8 from J, leaving 7 bases between them.

The chain joins TRBV5-1 to TRBJ2-3, with D possibly TRBD1 on 6 matching bases. From germline, CDR1 is SGHRS and CDR2 YFSETQ. The CDR3 is made up of 13 amino acids. Trimming took 4 bases from V and 9 from J, leaving 15 bases between them. The CDR3 reads CASSLRQAMTQYF. The DNA for the CDR3 is TGCGCCAGCAGCCTACGACAGGCCATGACGCAGTATTTT.

This clonotype was seen only a few times. The chain links TRBV30 to TRBJ2-7; D tentatively fits TRBD1 or TRBD2 (6 bases each). Between the trimmed V and J ends, which lost 3 bases and 6 bases, there was a span of 15 bases. In germline, CDR1 is GTSNPN, CDR2 SVGIG (reference sequence). This CDR3 contains 13 residues. The CDR3 nucleotides are TGTGCCTGGAGCGGGGGCGAGGGGGGCGAGCAGTACTTC. Translated, it gives CAWSGGEGGEQYF.

The chain uses TRBV12-3 or TRBV12-4 and TRBJ2-7, with unresolved D. The CDR3 consists of 14 residues. The V end was cut by 2 bases, the J end by 2 bases, with 10 bases between. The CDR3: CASSLPAGPYEQYF. The CDR3 coding sequence is TGTGCCAGCAGTTTACCGGCAGGTCCCTACGAGCAGTACTTC.